This TCR beta chain was found in a study of CD8 T cells in ankylosing spondylitis. TCRdb recomputed calls from the 5' RACE reads with MiXCR, one row per CDR3 protein. The sample yields hundreds of thousands of distinct CDR3 sequences, about an eighth seen once. Findings and caveats of the study: The authors found the disease-linked clones to be CD8+ and relatively rare in peripheral blood. Typical of ankylosing spondylitis blood, it appeared, was a TCR beta motif of 7 or 8 highly homologous variants.

Details on this clonotype: Its antigen is unidentified.

V was pared by 6 bases and J by 9 bases, with 12 bases between. The germline gives CDR1 DFQATT, CDR2 SNEGSKA (reference sequence). This CDR3 contains 11 residues. Sample: blood, either unsorted or a sorted T cell fraction (not recorded which). The TCR sequence derives from a male donor with ankylosing spondylitis. The chain combines TRBV20-1 with TRBJ1-5; tentative D call: TRBD1 (6 bases). Written as DNA, the CDR3 is TGCAGTGCCGACCTAGGGGGGCCCCAGCATTTT. Residues: CSADLGGPQHF.